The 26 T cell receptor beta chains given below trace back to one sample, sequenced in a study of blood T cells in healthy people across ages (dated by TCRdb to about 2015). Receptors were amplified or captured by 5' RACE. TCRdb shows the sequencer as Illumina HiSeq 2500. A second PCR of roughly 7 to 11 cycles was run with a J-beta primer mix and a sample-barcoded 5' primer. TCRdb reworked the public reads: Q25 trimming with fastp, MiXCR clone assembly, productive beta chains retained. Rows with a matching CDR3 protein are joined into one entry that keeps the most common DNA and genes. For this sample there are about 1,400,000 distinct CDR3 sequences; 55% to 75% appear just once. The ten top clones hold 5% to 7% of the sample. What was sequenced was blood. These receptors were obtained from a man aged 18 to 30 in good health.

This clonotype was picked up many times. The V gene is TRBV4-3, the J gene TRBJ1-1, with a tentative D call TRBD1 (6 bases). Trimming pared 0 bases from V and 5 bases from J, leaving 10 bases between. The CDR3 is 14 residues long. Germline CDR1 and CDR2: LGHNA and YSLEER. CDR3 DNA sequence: TGCGCCAGCAGCCAAGACGGCAGGGGTACTGAAGCTTTCTTT. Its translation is CASSQDGRGTEAFF.

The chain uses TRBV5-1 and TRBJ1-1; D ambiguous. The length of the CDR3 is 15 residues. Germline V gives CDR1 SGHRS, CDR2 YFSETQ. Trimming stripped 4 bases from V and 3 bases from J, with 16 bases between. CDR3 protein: CASSPSNLPDTEAFF. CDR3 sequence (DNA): TGCGCCAGCAGCCCAAGTAACCTCCCGGACACTGAAGCTTTCTTT.

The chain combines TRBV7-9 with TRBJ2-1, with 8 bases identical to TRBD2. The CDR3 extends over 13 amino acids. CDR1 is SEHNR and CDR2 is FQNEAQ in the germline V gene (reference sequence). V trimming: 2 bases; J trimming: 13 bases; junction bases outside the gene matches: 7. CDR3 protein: CASSLIAGGDQFF. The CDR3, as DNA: TGTGCCAGCAGCTTAATCGCGGGGGGTGATCAGTTCTTC.

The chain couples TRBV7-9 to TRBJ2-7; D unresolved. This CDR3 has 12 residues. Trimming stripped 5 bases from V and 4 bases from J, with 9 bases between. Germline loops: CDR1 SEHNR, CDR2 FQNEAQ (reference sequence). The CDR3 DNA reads TGTGCCAGCAGCAAACTACCGTACGAGCAGTACTTC. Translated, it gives CASSKLPYEQYF.

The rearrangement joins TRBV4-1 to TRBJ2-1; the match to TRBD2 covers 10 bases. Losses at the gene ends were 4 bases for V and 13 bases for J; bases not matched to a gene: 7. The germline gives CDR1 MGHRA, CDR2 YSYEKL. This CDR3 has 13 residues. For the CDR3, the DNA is TGCGCCAGCAGCCCCTCTAGCGGGAGCGGTCAGTTCTTC. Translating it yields CASSPSSGSGQFF.

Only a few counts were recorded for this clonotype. Here the CDR3 reads CSARERGFTDTQYF. DNA for the CDR3: TGCAGTGCTAGAGAGAGGGGCTTCACAGATACGCAGTATTTT. The chain couples TRBV20-1 to TRBJ2-3; D assignment may be TRBD1 or TRBD2 (5 bases each). CDR3 length: 14 residues. The V gene lost 0 bases and the J gene lost 2 bases, with 9 bases spanning the gap. Germline lookup yields CDR1 DFQATT and CDR2 SNEGSKA (reference sequence).

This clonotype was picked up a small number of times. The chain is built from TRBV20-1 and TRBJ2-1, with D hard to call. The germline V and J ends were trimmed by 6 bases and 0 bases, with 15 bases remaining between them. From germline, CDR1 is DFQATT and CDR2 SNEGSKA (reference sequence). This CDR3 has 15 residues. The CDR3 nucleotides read TGCAGTGCCCCTCGGCGGCGGAGCTCCTACAATGAGCAGTTCTTC. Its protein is CSAPRRRSSYNEQFF.

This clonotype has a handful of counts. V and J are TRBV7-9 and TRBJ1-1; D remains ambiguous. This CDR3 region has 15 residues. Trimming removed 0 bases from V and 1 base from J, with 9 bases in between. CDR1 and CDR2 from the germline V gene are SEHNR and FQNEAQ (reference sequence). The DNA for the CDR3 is TGTGCCAGCAGCTTAGCGGCCGGCCCGAACACTGAAGCTTTCTTT. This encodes CASSLAAGPNTEAFF.

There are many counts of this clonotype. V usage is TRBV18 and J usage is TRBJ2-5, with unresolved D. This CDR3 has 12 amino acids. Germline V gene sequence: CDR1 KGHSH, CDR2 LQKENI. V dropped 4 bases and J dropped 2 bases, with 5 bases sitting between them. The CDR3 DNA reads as TGTGCCAGCTCACGGGATCAAGAGACCCAGTACTTC. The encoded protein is CASSRDQETQYF. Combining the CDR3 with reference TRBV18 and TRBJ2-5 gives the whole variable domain NAGVMQNPRHLVRRRGQEARLRCSPMKGHSHVYWYRQLPEEGLKFMVYLQKENIIDESGMPKERFSAEFPKEGPSILRIQQVVRGDSAAYFCASSRDQETQYFGPGTRLLVL.

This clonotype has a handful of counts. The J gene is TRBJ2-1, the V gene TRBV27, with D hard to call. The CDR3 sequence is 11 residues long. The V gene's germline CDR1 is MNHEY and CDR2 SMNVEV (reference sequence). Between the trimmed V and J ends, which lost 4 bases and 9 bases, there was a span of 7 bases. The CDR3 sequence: CASSSVGEQFF. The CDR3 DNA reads TGTGCCAGCAGTTCCGTAGGTGAGCAGTTCTTC.

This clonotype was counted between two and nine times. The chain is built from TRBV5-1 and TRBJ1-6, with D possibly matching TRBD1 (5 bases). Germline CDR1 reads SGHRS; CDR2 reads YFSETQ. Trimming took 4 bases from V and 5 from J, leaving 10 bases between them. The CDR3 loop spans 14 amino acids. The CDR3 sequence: CASSTRADNSPLHF. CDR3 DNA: TGCGCCAGCAGCACCAGGGCGGATAATTCACCCCTCCACTTT. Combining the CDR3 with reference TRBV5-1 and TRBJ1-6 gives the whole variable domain KAGVTQTPRYLIKTRGQQVTLSCSPISGHRSVSWYQQTPGQGLQFLFEYFSETQRNKGNFPGRFSGRQFSNSRSEMNVSTLELGDSALYLCASSTRADNSPLHFGNGTRLTVT.

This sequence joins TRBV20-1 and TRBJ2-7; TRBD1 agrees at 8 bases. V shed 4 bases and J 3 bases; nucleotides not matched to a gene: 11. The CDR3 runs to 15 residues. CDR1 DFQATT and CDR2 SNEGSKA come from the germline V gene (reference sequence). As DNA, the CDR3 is TGCAGTGCTACCCGTCCGAGACAGGGGAACTACGAGCAGTACTTC. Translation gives CSATRPRQGNYEQYF.

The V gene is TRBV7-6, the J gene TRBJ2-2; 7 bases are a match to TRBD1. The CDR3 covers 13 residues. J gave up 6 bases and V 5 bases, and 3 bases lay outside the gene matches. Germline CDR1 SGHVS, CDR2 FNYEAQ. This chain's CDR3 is CASSLGTAGELFF. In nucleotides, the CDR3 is TGTGCCAGCAGCCTGGGGACAGCCGGGGAGCTGTTTTTT.

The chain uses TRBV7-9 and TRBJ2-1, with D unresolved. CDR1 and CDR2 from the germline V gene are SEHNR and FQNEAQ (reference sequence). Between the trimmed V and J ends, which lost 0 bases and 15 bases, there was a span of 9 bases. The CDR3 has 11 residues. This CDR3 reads CASSLAGIWFF. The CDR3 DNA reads TGTGCCAGCAGCTTAGCTGGGATCTGGTTCTTC.

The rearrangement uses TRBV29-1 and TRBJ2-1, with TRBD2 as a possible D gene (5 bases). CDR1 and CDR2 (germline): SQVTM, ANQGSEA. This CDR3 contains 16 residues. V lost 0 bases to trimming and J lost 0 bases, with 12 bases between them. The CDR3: CSVEDRSGSSYNEQFF. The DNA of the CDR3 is TGCAGCGTTGAAGATAGGAGCGGAAGCTCCTACAATGAGCAGTTCTTC.

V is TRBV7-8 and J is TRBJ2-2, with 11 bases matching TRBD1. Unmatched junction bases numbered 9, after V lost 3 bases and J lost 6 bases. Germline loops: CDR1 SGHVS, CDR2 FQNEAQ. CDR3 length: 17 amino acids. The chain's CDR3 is CASSFPKGTGGPGELFF. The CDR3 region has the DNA TGTGCCAGCAGCTTTCCCAAAGGGACAGGGGGGCCCGGGGAGCTGTTTTTT.

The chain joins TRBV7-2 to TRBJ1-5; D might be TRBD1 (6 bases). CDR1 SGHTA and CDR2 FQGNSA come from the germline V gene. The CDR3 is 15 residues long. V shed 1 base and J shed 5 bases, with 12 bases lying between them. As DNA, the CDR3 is TGTGCCAGCAGCTTAGAATTACAGGGCCATCAGCCCCAGCATTTT. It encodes CASSLELQGHQPQHF.

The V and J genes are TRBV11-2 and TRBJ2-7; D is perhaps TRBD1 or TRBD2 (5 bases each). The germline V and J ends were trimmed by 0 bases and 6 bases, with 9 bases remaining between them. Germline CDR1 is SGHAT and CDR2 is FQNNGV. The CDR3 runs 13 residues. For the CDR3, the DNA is TGTGCCAGCAGCTTAGATAGGGACCTCGAGCAGTACTTC. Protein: CASSLDRDLEQYF. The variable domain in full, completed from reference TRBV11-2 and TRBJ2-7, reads EAGVAQSPRYKIIEKRQSVAFWCNPISGHATLYWYQQILGQGPKLLIQFQNNGVVDDSQLPKDRFSAERLKGVDSTLKIQPAKLEDSAVYLCASSLDRDLEQYFGPGTRLTVT.

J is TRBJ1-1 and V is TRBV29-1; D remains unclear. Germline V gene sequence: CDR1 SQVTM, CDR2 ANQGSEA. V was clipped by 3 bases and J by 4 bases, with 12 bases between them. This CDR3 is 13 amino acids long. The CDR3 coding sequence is TGCAGCGTTGATGAGTCCTGGGGCACTGAAGCTTTCTTT. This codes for CSVDESWGTEAFF.

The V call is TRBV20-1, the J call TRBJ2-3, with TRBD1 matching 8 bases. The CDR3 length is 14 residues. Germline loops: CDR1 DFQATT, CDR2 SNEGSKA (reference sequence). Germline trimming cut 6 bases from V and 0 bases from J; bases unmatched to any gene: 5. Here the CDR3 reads CSAHRGDSTDTQYF. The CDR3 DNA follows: TGCAGTGCCCACAGGGGGGATAGCACAGATACGCAGTATTTT.

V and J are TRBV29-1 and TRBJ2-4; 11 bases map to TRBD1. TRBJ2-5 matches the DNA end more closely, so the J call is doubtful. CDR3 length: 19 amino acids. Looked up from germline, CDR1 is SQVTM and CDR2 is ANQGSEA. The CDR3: CSVAGPGQGVRVAEETQYF. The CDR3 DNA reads TGCAGCGTTGCAGGGCCGGGACAGGGGGTTCGGGTGGCGGAGGAGACCCAGTACTTC.

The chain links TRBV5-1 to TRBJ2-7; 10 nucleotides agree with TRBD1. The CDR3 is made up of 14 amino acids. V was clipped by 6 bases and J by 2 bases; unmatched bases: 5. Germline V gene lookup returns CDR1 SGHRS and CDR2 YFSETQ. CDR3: CASTSGTGAYEQYF. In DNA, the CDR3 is TGCGCCAGCACTTCCGGGACAGGGGCCTACGAGCAGTACTTC.

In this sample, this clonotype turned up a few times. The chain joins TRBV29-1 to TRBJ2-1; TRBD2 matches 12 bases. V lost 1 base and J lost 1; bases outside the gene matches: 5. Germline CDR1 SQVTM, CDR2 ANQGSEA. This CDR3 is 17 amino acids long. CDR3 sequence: CSVEGITSGRSYNEQFF. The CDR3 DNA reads TGCAGCGTTGAAGGAATAACTAGCGGGAGGTCCTACAATGAGCAGTTCTTC.

The CDR3 nucleotides are TGCAGTGCGGGCCTACGCCCAGAGACCCAGTACTTC. The encoded protein is CSAGLRPETQYF. The V call is TRBV20-1, the J call TRBJ2-7; D ambiguous. Gene TRBJ2-5 matches the end of the DNA better, so the J call may be wrong. CDR1 is DFQATT and CDR2 is SNEGSKA in the germline V gene (reference sequence). The CDR3 is 12 amino acids.

CDR3 sequence: CATSRVSSGDNEQFF. The CDR3, as DNA: TGTGCCACCAGCAGAGTATCCAGCGGGGACAATGAGCAGTTCTTC. This chain connects TRBV15 to TRBJ2-1, with 7 bases aligning to TRBD2. The CDR3 spans 15 residues. The V gene's germline CDR1 is LNHNV and CDR2 YYDKDF (reference sequence). The trim removed 1 base at V and 5 bases at J, leaving 5 bases unmatched.

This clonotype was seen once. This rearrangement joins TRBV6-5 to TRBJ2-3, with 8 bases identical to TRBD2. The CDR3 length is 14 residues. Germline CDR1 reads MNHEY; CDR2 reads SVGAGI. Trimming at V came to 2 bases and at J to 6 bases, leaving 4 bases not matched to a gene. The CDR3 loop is CASSYGGGRDTQYF. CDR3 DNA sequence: TGTGCCAGCAGTTACGGCGGGGGGCGGGATACGCAGTATTTT.